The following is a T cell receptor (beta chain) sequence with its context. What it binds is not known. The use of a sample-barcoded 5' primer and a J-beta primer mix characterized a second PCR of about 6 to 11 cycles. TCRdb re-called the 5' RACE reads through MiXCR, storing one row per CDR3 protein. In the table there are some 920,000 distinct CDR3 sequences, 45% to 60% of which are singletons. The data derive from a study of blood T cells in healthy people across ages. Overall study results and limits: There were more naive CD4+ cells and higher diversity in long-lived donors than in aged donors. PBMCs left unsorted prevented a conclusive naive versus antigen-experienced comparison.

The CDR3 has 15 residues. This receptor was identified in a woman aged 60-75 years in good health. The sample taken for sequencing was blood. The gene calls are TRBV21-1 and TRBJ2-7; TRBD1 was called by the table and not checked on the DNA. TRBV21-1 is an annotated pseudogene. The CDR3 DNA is TGTGCCAGCAGCAGGGGACAGGATCTGATTTACGAGCAGTACTTC. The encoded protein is CASSRGQDLIYEQYF.